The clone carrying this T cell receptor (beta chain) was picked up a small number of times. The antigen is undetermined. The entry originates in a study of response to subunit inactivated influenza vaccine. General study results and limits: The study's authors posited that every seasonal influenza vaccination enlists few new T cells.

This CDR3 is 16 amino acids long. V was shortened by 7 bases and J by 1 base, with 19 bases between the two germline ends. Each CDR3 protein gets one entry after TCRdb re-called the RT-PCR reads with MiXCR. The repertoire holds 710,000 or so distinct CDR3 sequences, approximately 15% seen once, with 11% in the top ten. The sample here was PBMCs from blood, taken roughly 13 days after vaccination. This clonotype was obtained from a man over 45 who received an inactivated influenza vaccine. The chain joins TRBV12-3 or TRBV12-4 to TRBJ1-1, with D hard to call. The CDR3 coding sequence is TGTGCCAGCACCCCTAAGCTCCGACGCCCGAACACTGAAGCTTTCTTT. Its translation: CASTPKLRRPNTEAFF.